Below are 8 T cell receptor beta chains sequenced from a single sample in a study of CD8+CD57+ T cells in acquired aplastic anemia. For sequencing, patients were chosen who had shown expansion of CD8+CD57+ cells by flow cytometry. Profiles of TCR beta VDJ and CDR3 were generated from a genomic DNA template. TCRdb re-analysed the reads in MiXCR, keeping a single row per CDR3 protein. The sample holds 210,000 or so distinct CDR3 sequences, over 40% seen once. The sequenced sample was sorted CD4+, CD8+, or CD8+CD57+ T cells (not recorded which) from PBMCs. The source of these receptors is a human donor with aplastic anemia.

The V gene is TRBV2, the J gene TRBJ1-2; 7 positions agree with TRBD1. Germline values: CDR1 SNHLY, CDR2 FYNNEI. V lost 7 bases to trimming and J lost 1 base; unmatched junction nucleotides: 9. There are 15 residues in the CDR3. The CDR3 DNA reads as TGTGCCAGCAAAGTTGGACAGGCGCTTAACTATGGCTACACCTTC. This gives the protein CASKVGQALNYGYTF.

The chain links TRBV19 to TRBJ2-7, with TRBD1 matching over 7 bases. The germline V gene encodes CDR1 LNHDA and CDR2 SQIVND (reference sequence). J gave up 5 bases and V 5 bases, and 6 bases lay outside the gene matches. This CDR3 has 13 residues. In DNA, the CDR3 is TGTGCCAGTAGTCAACAGGGGTTTGACGAGCAGTACTTC. Its protein is CASSQQGFDEQYF.

This clonotype was detected many times. The chain combines TRBV7-2 with TRBJ2-5; either TRBD1 or TRBD2 may supply D (5 bases each). Trimming took off 5 bases at V and 2 bases at J, with 12 bases between the two ends. This CDR3 spans 14 amino acids. Germline V CDR1 and CDR2: SGHTA, FQGNSA. CDR3 in amino acids: CASSPSRAQETQYF. DNA for the CDR3: TGTGCCAGCAGCCCTAGCAGGGCGCAAGAGACCCAGTACTTC.

In this sample, this clonotype turned up many times. The gene calls are TRBV5-8 and TRBJ2-1; D is possibly TRBD2 (5 bases). The V end lost 3 bases, the J end lost 7 bases, and 8 bases lay between the germline ends. The length of the CDR3 is 12 residues. CDR1 is SGHTS, CDR2 YDEGEE, per germline. The DNA for the CDR3 is TGTGCCAGCAGCTGGACTGATAATGAGCAGTTCTTC. Residues: CASSWTDNEQFF. The full variable domain, in which reference TRBV5-8 and TRBJ2-1 provide the parts outside the CDR3, is EAGVTQSPTHLIKTRGQQATLRCSPISGHTSVYWYQQALGLGLQFLLWYDEGEERNRGNFPPRFSGRQFPNYSSELNVNALELEDSALYLCASSWTDNEQFFGPGTRLTVL.

This chain links TRBV19 with TRBJ2-3; possibly TRBD1 or TRBD2 for D (5 bases each). The V end lost 7 bases, the J end lost 0 bases, and 11 bases lay between the germline ends. Germline CDR1 LNHDA, CDR2 SQIVND (reference sequence). This CDR3 comprises 14 residues. CDR3: CASIGTGSTDTQYF. The CDR3 DNA sequence: TGTGCCAGTATCGGGACGGGGAGCACAGATACGCAGTATTTT.

This clonotype appeared many times. J is TRBJ2-7 and V is TRBV6-2 or TRBV6-3; weak D call: TRBD1 (5 bases). The V end lost 2 bases, the J end lost 3 bases, and 14 bases lay between the germline ends. Per germline, CDR1 MNHEY and CDR2 SVGEGT. The CDR3 consists of 15 residues. Here the CDR3 reads CASSYRTRTFYEQYF. DNA of the CDR3: TGTGCCAGCAGTTACCGAACTCGGACATTCTACGAGCAGTACTTC.

This clonotype was observed many times. The DNA of the CDR3 is TGTGCCAGTAGTAAGAGGCCGACAGGCGCGAACACCGGGGAGCTGTTTTTT. Its protein product is CASSKRPTGANTGELFF. V gene TRBV19 combines with J gene TRBJ2-2, with D possibly TRBD1 on 6 matching bases. The CDR3 is 17 amino acids. Per the germline V gene, CDR1 is LNHDA and CDR2 is SQIVND (reference sequence). The V end lost 4 bases, the J end lost 0 bases, and 15 bases lay between the germline ends.

This clonotype came up many times. The rearrangement joins TRBV7-9 to TRBJ2-1, with TRBD1 matching over 12 bases. There are 16 residues in the CDR3. The ends lost 7 bases at V and 6 bases at J; junction bases unmatched: 10. Germline CDR1 SEHNR, CDR2 FQNEAQ (reference sequence). In nucleotides, the CDR3 is TGTGCCAGCACCCCCTACGGGACAGGGGGCCTCAATGAGCAGTTCTTC. It codes for CASTPYGTGGLNEQFF.